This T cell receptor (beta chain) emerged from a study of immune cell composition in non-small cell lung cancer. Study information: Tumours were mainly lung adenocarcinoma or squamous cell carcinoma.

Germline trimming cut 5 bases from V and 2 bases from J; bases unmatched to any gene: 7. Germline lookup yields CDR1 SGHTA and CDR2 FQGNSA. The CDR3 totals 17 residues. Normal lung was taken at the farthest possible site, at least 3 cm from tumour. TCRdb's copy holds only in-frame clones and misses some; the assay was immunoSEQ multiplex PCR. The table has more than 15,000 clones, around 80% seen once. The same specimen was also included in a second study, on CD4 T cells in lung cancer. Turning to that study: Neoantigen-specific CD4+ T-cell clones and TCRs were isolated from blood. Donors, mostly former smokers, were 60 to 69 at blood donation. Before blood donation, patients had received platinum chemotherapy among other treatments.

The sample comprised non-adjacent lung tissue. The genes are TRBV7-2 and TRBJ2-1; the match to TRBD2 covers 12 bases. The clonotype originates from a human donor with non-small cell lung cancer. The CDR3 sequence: CASSASSSGGAYNEQFF. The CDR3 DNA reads TGTGCCAGCAGCGCCTCTTCTAGCGGGGGGGCCTACAATGAGCAGTTCTTC.